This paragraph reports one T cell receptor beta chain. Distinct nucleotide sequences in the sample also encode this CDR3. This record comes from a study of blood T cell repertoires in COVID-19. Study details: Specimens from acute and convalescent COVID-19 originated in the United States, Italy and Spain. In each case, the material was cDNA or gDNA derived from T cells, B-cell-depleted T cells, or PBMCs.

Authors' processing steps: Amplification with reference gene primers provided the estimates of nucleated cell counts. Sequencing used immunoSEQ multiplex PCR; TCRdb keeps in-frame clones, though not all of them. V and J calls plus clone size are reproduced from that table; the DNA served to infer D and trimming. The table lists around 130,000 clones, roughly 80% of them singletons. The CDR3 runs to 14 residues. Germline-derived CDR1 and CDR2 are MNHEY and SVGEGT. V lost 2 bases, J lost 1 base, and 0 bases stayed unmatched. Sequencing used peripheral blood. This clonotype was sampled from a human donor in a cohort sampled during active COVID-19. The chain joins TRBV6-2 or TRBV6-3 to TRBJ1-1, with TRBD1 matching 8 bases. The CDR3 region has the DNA TGTGCCAGCAGTTACGGACAGGGGAACACTGAAGCTTTCTTT. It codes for CASSYGQGNTEAFF.